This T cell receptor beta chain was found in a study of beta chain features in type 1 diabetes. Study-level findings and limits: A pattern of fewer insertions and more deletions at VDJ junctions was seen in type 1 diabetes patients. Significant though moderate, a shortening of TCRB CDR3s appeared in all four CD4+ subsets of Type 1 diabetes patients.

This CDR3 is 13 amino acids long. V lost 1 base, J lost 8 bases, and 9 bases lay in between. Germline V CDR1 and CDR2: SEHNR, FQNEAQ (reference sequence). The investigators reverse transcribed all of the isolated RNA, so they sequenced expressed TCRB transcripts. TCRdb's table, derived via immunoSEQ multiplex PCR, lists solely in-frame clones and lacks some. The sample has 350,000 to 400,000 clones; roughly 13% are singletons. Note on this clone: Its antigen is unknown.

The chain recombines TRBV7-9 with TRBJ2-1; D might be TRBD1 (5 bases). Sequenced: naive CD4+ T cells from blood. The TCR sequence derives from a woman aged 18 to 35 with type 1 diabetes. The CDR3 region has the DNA TGTGCCAGCAGCTTAGATCCAGGGTATGAGCAGTTCTTC. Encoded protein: CASSLDPGYEQFF.